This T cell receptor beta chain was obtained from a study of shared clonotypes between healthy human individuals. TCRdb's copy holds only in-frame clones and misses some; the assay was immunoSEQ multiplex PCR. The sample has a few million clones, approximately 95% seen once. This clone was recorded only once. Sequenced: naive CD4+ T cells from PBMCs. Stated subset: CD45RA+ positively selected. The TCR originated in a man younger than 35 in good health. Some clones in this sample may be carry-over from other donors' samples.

The CDR3 is CASSPSQGDRTYEQYF. As DNA, the CDR3 is TGTGCCAGCAGCCCCAGCCAGGGGGACCGAACCTACGAGCAGTACTTC. The chain has TRBV4-2 and TRBJ2-7; TRBD1 aligns across 7 bases. V was clipped by 4 bases and J by 2 bases; unmatched bases: 11. The germline gives CDR1 LGHNA, CDR2 YNFKEQ. The CDR3 runs to 16 residues.